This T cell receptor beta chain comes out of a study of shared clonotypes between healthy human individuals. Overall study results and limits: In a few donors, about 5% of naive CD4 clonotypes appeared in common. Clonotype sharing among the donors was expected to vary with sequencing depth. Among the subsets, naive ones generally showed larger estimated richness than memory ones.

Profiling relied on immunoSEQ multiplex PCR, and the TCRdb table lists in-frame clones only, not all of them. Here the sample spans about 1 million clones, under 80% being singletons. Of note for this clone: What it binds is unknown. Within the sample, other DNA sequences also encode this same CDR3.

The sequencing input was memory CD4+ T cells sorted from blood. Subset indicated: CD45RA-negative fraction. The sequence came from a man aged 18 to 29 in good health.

For the CDR3, the DNA is TGTGCCAGTAGTATAGTGACAGGGCGAGGCAATCAGCCCCAGCATTTT. This encodes CASSIVTGRGNQPQHF. This chain connects TRBV19 to TRBJ1-5; 7 bases align to TRBD1. The CDR3 runs to 16 residues. Germline-derived CDR1 and CDR2 are LNHDA and SQIVND (reference sequence). The trim removed 1 base at V and 2 bases at J, leaving 5 bases unmatched.